This TCR beta chain was recorded in a study of cytomegalovirus exposure and HLA in healthy donors. Study at large: A previous analysis identified more than 100 million unique TCR beta sequences derived from roughly 190 million T cells. Ancestry clustering placed around 80% of under 450 genotyped donors in the Caucasian-associated cluster.

V lost 5 bases and J lost 5; bases outside the gene matches: 7. This CDR3 region has 14 residues. Germline V gives CDR1 SEHNR, CDR2 FQNEAQ (reference sequence). The PCR made use of 60 Vbeta and 13 Jbeta primers. Method: immunoSEQ multiplex PCR; TCRdb's copy keeps in-frame clones and lacks some. The sample yields about 200,000 clones, 79% seen once. This clonotype originated in a girl aged 10-17 years in good health and CMV-seropositive. Sequenced material: PBMCs. The chain links TRBV7-9 to TRBJ1-1, with 8 bases matching TRBD1. The CDR3 region has the DNA TGTGCCAGCAGCCTAGGTCAGGGGGCGACTGAAGCTTTCTTT. Translating it yields CASSLGQGATEAFF.